Reported below is one T cell receptor (beta chain). Its antigen is currently unknown. The record originates from a study of T cell repertoires in cytomegalovirus infection. The CDR3 has 17 amino acids. CDR1 and CDR2 from the germline V gene are SEHNR and FQNEAQ (reference sequence). V gave up 2 bases and J gave up 2 bases, with 13 bases separating them. TCRdb re-called the reads through MiXCR, storing one row per CDR3 protein. Of roughly 68,000 distinct CDR3 sequences in the sample, just over 20% were seen once. This chain uses TRBV7-9 with TRBJ2-6; D gene ambiguous. This TCR was recovered from a human donor in good health (CMV status not recorded). Some clones in this sample may be carry-over from other donors' samples. The material sequenced was CD8+ T cells from cultured PBMCs, taken from culture after CMV antigen stimulation. CDR3 in DNA: TGTGCCAGCAGCTTATCCCAGTTGAAGGCTGGGGCCAACGTCCTGACTTTC. Translated: CASSLSQLKAGANVLTF. Looking up the rest from reference TRBV7-9 and TRBJ2-6 gives the full variable domain: DTGVSQNPRHKITKRGQNVTFRCDPISEHNRLYWYRQTLGQGPEFLTYFQNEAQLEKSRLLSDRFSAERPKGSFSTLEIQRTEQGDSAMYLCASSLSQLKAGANVLTFGAGSRLTVL.